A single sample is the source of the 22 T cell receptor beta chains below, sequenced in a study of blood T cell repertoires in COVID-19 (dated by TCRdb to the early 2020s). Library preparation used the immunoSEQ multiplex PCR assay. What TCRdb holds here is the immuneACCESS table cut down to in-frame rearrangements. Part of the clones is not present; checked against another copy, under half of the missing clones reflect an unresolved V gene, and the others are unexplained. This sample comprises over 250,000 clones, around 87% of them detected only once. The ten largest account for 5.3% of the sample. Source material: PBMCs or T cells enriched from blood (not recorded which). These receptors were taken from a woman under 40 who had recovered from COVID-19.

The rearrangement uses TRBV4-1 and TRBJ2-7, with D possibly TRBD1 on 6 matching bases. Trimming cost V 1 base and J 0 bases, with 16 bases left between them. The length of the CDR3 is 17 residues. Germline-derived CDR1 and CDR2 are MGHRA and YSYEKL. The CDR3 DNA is TGCGCCAGCAGCCAAGCTCACGGGACATTGGCCTCCTACGAGCAGTACTTC. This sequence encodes CASSQAHGTLASYEQYF.

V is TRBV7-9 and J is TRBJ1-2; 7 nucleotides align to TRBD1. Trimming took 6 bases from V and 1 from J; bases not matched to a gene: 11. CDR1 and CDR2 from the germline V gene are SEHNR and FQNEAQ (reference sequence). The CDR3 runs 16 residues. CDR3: CASSFDRASVNYGYTF. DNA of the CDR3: TGTGCCAGCAGTTTCGACAGGGCTAGTGTTAACTATGGCTACACCTTC.

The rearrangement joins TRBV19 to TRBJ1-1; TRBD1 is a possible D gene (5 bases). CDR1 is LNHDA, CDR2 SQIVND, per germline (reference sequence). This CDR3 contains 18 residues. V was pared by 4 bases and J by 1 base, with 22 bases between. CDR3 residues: CASSKAGPNLRQNTEAFF. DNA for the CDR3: TGTGCCAGTAGTAAGGCGGGGCCTAACCTACGACAGAACACTGAAGCTTTCTTT.

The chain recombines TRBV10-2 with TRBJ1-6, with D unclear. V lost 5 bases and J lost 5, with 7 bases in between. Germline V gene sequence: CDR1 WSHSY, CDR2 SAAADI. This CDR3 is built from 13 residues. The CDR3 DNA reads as TGCGCCAGCAGTACCGGGAATAATTCACCCCTCCACTTT. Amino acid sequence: CASSTGNNSPLHF.

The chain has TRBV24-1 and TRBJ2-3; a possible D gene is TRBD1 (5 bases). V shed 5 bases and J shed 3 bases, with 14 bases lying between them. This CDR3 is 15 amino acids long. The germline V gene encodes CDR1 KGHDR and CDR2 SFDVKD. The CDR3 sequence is CATSAQWQGTDTQYF. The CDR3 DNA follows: TGTGCCACCAGTGCCCAATGGCAGGGAACAGATACGCAGTATTTT.

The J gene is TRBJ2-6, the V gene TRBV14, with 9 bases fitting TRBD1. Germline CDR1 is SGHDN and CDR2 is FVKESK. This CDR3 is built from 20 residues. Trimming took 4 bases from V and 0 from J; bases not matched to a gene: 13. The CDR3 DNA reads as TGTGCCAGCAGCCTAAGGGGGCTGGGACAGGGCCCCTCTGGGGCCAACGTCCTGACTTTC. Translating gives CASSLRGLGQGPSGANVLTF.

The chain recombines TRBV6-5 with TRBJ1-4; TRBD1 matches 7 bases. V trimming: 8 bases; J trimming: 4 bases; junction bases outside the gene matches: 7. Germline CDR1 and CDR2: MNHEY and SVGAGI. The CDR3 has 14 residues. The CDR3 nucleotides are TGTGCCAGCGGCCCAGGGGGGTTTAATGAAAAACTGTTTTTT. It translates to CASGPGGFNEKLFF.

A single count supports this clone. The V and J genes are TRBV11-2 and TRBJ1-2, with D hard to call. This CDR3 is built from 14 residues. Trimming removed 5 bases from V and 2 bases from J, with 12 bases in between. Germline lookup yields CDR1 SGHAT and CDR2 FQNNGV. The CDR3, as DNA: TGTGCCAGCAGCCCTAGCATGGGAAACTATGGCTACACCTTC. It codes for CASSPSMGNYGYTF.

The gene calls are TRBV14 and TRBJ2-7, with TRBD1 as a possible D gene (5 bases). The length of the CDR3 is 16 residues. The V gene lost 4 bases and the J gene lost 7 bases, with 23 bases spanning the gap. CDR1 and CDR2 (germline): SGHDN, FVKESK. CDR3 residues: CASSLGLPDGAREQYF. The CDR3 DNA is TGTGCCAGCAGCCTTGGGCTCCCGGATGGGGCCAGGGAGCAGTACTTC.

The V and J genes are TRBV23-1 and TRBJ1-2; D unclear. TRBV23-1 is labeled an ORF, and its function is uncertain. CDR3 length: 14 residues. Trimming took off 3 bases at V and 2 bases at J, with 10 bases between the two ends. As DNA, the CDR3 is TGCGCCAGCAGTCATAAGAGGATCAACTATGGCTACACCTTC. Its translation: CASSHKRINYGYTF.

The CDR3 loop reads CASSLENGLRGGYTF. CDR3 bases: TGTGCCAGCAGCTTAGAGAACGGATTAAGAGGTGGCTACACCTTC. V usage is TRBV11-2 and J usage is TRBJ1-2; the D is unclear. The CDR3 spans 15 residues. V dropped 0 bases and J dropped 7 bases, with 15 bases sitting between them. Per the germline V gene, CDR1 is SGHAT and CDR2 is FQNNGV.

CDR3 sequence: CASSRRGGGSTEAFF. In DNA form, the CDR3 reads TGTGCCAGCAGCCGCCGAGGGGGGGGGAGCACTGAAGCTTTCTTT. The V and J genes are TRBV3-1 (or the pseudogene TRBV3-2) and TRBJ1-1, with D possibly being TRBD1 (6 bases). The V end was cut by 4 bases, the J end by 4 bases, with 16 bases between. The germline V gene has CDR1 LGHDT and CDR2 YNNKEL (reference sequence). CDR3 size: 15 residues.

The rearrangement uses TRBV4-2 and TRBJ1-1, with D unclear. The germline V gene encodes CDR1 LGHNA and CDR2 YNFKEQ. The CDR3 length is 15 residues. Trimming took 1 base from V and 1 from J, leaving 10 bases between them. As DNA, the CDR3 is TGTGCCAGCAGCCAAGTTCAGGTAGGGAACACTGAAGCTTTCTTT. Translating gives CASSQVQVGNTEAFF.

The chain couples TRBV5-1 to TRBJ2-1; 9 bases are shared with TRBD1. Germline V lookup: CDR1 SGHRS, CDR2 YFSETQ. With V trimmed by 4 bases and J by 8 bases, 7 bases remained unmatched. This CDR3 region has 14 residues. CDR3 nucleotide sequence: TGCGCCAGCAGCCCGGGACAGGGTGTGGATGAGCAGTTCTTC. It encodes CASSPGQGVDEQFF.

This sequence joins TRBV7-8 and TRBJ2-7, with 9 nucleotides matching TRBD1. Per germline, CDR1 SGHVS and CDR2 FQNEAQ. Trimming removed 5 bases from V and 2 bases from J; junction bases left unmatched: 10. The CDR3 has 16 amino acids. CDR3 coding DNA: TGTGCCAGCAGCCTTGCTGGACAGGGGACCACCTACGAGCAGTACTTC. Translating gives CASSLAGQGTTYEQYF.

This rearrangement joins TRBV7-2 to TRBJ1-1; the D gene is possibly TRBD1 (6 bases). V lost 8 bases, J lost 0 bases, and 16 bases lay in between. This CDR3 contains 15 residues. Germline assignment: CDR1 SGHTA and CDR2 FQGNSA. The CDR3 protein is CASSYGTPLNTEAFF. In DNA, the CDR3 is TGTGCCAGCTCCTACGGGACACCTCTGAACACTGAAGCTTTCTTT.

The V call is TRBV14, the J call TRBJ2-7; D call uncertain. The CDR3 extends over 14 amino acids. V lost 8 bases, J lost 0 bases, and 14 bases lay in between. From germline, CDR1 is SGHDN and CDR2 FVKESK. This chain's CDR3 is CASGQVGLSYEQYF. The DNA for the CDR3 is TGTGCCAGCGGTCAGGTTGGGCTCTCCTACGAGCAGTACTTC.

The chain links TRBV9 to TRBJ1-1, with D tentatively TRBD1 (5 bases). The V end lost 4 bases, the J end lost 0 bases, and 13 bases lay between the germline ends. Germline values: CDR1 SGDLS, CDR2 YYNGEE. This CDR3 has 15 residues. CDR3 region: CASSTLGDMNTEAFF. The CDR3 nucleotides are TGTGCCAGCAGCACCTTAGGGGATATGAACACTGAAGCTTTCTTT.

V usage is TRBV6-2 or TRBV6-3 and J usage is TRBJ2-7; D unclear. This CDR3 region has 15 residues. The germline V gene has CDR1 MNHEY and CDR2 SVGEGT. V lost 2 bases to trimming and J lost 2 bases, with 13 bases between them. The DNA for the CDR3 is TGTGCCAGCAGTTACCCGCCCAGGTCAACCTACGAGCAGTACTTC. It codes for CASSYPPRSTYEQYF.

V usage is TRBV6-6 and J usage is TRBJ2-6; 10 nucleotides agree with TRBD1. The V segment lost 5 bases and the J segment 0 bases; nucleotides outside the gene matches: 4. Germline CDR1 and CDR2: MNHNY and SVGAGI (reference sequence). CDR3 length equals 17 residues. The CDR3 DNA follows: TGTGCCAGCAGTCGGGACAGGGGCTCCTCTGGGGCCAACGTCCTGACTTTC. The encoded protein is CASSRDRGSSGANVLTF.

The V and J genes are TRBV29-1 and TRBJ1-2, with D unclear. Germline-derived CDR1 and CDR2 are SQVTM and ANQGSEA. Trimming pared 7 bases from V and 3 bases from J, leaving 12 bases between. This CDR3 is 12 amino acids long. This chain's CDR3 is CSAQPGDYGYTF. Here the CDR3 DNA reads TGCAGCGCCCAACCCGGGGACTATGGCTACACCTTC.

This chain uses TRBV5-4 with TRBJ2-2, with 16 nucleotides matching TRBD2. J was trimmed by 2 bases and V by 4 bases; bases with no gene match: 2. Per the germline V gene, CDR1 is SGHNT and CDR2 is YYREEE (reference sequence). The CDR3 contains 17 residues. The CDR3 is CASSGTSGGANTGELFF. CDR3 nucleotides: TGTGCCAGCAGCGGGACTAGCGGGGGGGCAAACACCGGGGAGCTGTTTTTT. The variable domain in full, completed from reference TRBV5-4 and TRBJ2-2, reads ETGVTQSPTHLIKTRGQQVTLRCSSQSGHNTVSWYQQALGQGPQFIFQYYREEENGRGNFPPRFSGLQFPNYSSELNVNALELDDSALYLCASSGTSGGANTGELFFGEGSRLTVL.